The 17 T cell receptor beta chains below all came from one sample that was sequenced in a study of resident and recirculating memory T cells in vitiligo. This table comes from immunoSEQ multiplex PCR, and its TCRdb copy is limited to in-frame clones, with some not included. This sample has 65,000 to 80,000 clones, with approximately 90% found just once. Source material: blood. Receptor source: a male donor with vitiligo.

This chain connects TRBV5-1 to TRBJ2-5; the match to TRBD1 covers 8 bases. CDR1 and CDR2 (germline): SGHRS, YFSETQ. The V gene end was trimmed by 7 bases and the J gene end by 4 bases; junction bases not matched to a gene: 12. The CDR3 extends over 15 amino acids. The CDR3, as DNA: TGCGCCAGCGGGACCAGGGGGCTGGTAGGAGAGACCCAGTACTTC. Protein product: CASGTRGLVGETQYF.

This rearrangement joins TRBV5-1 to TRBJ2-5, with 13 bases aligning to TRBD2. The ends lost 4 bases at V and 7 bases at J; junction bases unmatched: 4. Looked up from germline, CDR1 is SGHRS and CDR2 is YFSETQ. This CDR3 contains 14 residues. The CDR3 DNA sequence: TGCGCCAGCAGCCGACTAGCGGGAGGCGGGACCCAGTACTTC. This gives the protein CASSRLAGGGTQYF.

This chain links TRBV7-2 with TRBJ2-3; 13 bases map to TRBD2. The junction had 3 bases not matched to a gene; V was cut back by 5 bases and J by 1 base. Germline V CDR1 and CDR2: SGHTA, FQGNSA. The CDR3 has 16 amino acids. CDR3 in amino acids: CASSPGTSGGTDTQYF. CDR3 sequence (DNA): TGTGCCAGCAGCCCGGGGACTAGCGGGGGCACAGATACGCAGTATTTT. Combining the CDR3 with reference TRBV7-2 and TRBJ2-3 gives the whole variable domain GAGVSQSPSNKVTEKGKDVELRCDPISGHTALYWYRQSLGQGLEFLIYFQGNSAPDKSGLPSDRFSAERTGGSVSTLTIQRTQQEDSAVYLCASSPGTSGGTDTQYFGPGTRLTVL.

V and J are TRBV5-1 and TRBJ1-1; tentatively, D is TRBD1 (5 bases). In germline, CDR1 is SGHRS, CDR2 YFSETQ. The CDR3 spans 14 residues. V lost 4 bases and J 1 base, leaving 11 bases between the germline ends. CDR3 sequence (DNA): TGCGCCAGCAGCCTGGGACGGGGGAACACTGAAGCTTTCTTT. Protein sequence: CASSLGRGNTEAFF.

This clone has a handful of counts. The CDR3 region has the DNA TGTGCCAGCAGCCCTCGGACAAAAAGGAATGAAAAACTGTTTTTT. Amino acids: CASSPRTKRNEKLFF. This chain joins TRBV4-2 and TRBJ1-4; tentative D call: TRBD1 (5 bases). The V gene's germline CDR1 is LGHNA and CDR2 YNFKEQ. V lost 4 bases and J lost 5, with 14 bases in between. This CDR3 spans 15 amino acids.

The chain combines TRBV11-2 with TRBJ2-5, with TRBD1 identical over 7 bases. This CDR3 is built from 14 residues. In germline, CDR1 is SGHAT, CDR2 FQNNGV. The trim removed 3 bases at V and 1 base at J, leaving 2 bases unmatched. As DNA, the CDR3 is TGTGCCAGCAGCTTGGACAGGACCCAAGAGACCCAGTACTTC. Its translation is CASSLDRTQETQYF. The full variable domain, in which reference TRBV11-2 and TRBJ2-5 provide the parts outside the CDR3, is EAGVAQSPRYKIIEKRQSVAFWCNPISGHATLYWYQQILGQGPKLLIQFQNNGVVDDSQLPKDRFSAERLKGVDSTLKIQPAKLEDSAVYLCASSLDRTQETQYFGPGTRLLVL.

The rearrangement links TRBV9 to TRBJ2-3; D is possibly TRBD1 (6 bases). The CDR3 extends over 17 amino acids. Trimming pared 0 bases from V and 4 bases from J, leaving 18 bases between. Germline CDR1 reads SGDLS; CDR2 reads YYNGEE. For the CDR3, the DNA is TGTGCCAGCAGCGTAGAACCCCGGGACACTTCGTCAGATACGCAGTATTTT. Protein product: CASSVEPRDTSSDTQYF.

This clone appeared a single time. J is TRBJ2-7 and V is TRBV19; D perhaps matches TRBD1 (7 bases). This CDR3 has 15 amino acids. The V gene lost 3 bases and the J gene lost 3 bases, with 15 bases spanning the gap. Germline loops: CDR1 LNHDA, CDR2 SQIVND (reference sequence). Here the CDR3 reads CASSMGRDSIYEQYF. DNA for the CDR3: TGTGCCAGTAGTATGGGGCGGGACAGTATCTACGAGCAGTACTTC.

This clone came up once. The rearrangement links TRBV19 to TRBJ2-6, with D possibly being TRBD2 (6 bases). Per germline, CDR1 LNHDA and CDR2 SQIVND (reference sequence). V lost 0 bases, J lost 3 bases, and 9 bases lay in between. CDR3 length: 16 amino acids. CDR3 DNA sequence: TGTGCCAGTAGTATAGAACTGGGAGGTGGGGCCAACGTCCTGACTTTC. Its protein is CASSIELGGGANVLTF.

The gene calls are TRBV2 and TRBJ1-3; a weak D match, TRBD1 (5 bases). Trimming removed 6 bases from V and 0 bases from J, with 15 bases in between. This CDR3 contains 16 residues. CDR1 SNHLY and CDR2 FYNNEI come from the germline V gene. As DNA, the CDR3 is TGTGCCAGCAGCGTTAATGACAGAGGCTCTGGAAACACCATATATTTT. Encoded protein: CASSVNDRGSGNTIYF.

V usage is TRBV10-2 and J usage is TRBJ2-7; D not resolved. The germline gives CDR1 WSHSY, CDR2 SAAADI. There are 14 residues in the CDR3. V was shortened by 4 bases and J by 0 bases, with 10 bases between the two germline ends. The CDR3 sequence: CASSGLSSSYEQYF. The CDR3 region has the DNA TGCGCCAGCAGTGGCTTGAGTAGCTCCTACGAGCAGTACTTC.

The chain carries TRBV25-1 and TRBJ1-2; maybe TRBD1 (5 bases). The CDR3 is 13 amino acids. Deletions cut 1 base from V and 6 bases from J, with 9 bases between. Germline V CDR1 and CDR2: MGHDK, SYGVNS. This CDR3 reads CASSELGVDGYTF. The CDR3 coding sequence is TGTGCCAGCAGTGAATTAGGGGTGGATGGCTACACCTTC.

The rearrangement joins TRBV27 to TRBJ2-7, with D perhaps TRBD1 (5 bases). The CDR3 extends over 14 amino acids. Germline V gene data show CDR1 as MNHEY and CDR2 as SMNVEV (reference sequence). Trimming pared 7 bases from V and 3 bases from J, leaving 16 bases between. CDR3 DNA: TGTGCCAGCAAAATTAGGGGTCAGAACTACGAGCAGTACTTC. Translated, it gives CASKIRGQNYEQYF.

This chain connects TRBV13 to TRBJ2-5, with D tentatively TRBD2 (6 bases). The CDR3 loop spans 15 amino acids. V shed 5 bases and J shed 3 bases, with 16 bases lying between them. In germline, CDR1 is PRHDT, CDR2 FYEKMQ (reference sequence). Here the CDR3 reads CASSHRREREETQYF. The CDR3 bases are TGTGCCAGCAGCCATAGACGGGAGAGAGAAGAGACCCAGTACTTC. Combining the CDR3 with reference TRBV13 and TRBJ2-5 gives the whole variable domain AAGVIQSPRHLIKEKRETATLKCYPIPRHDTVYWYQQGPGQDPQFLISFYEKMQSDKGSIPDRFSAQQFSDYHSELNMSSLELGDSALYFCASSHRREREETQYFGPGTRLLVL.

The chain links TRBV18 to TRBJ2-7, with 9 bases lining up with TRBD2. The ends lost 6 bases at V and 4 bases at J; junction bases unmatched: 7. The length of the CDR3 is 14 residues. Germline-derived CDR1 and CDR2 are KGHSH and LQKENI. This CDR3 is CASSAGTSPYEQYF. For the CDR3, the DNA is TGTGCCAGCTCTGCCGGGACTAGCCCATACGAGCAGTACTTC.

This clone appeared a single time. The chain employs TRBV28 and TRBJ1-2; TRBD1 matches 9 bases. Germline V gene data show CDR1 as MDHEN and CDR2 as SYDVKM. This CDR3 is 14 amino acids long. Trimming took 6 bases from V and 7 from J; bases not matched to a gene: 9. The CDR3 DNA is TGTGCCAGCAGAACCCCGGGACAGGGAGTTGGCTACACCTTC. Its protein is CASRTPGQGVGYTF.

This clone was detected ten times or more. The CDR3 bases are TGTGCCAGCAGCTTGGCTCGGTCGAACACTGAAGCTTTCTTT. Translated, it gives CASSLARSNTEAFF. This chain joins TRBV5-4 and TRBJ1-1; no reliable D call. The CDR3 loop spans 14 amino acids. Trimming cost V 0 bases and J 1 base, with 7 bases left between them. From germline, CDR1 is SGHNT and CDR2 YYREEE (reference sequence).